This entry lists 4 T cell receptor beta chains sequenced from one sample in a study of graft-versus-host responses after intestinal transplantation. Using immunoSEQ multiplex PCR, the repertoire was profiled, and TCRdb retains in-frame clones only, with some absent. The sample carries roughly 60,000 clones, around nine tenths recorded once. The source was PBMCs, collected 26 days after transplant. The receptors shown here come from a human patient who received an intestinal transplant, so some T cells may come from the graft donor.

The chain joins TRBV7-9 to TRBJ2-1; TRBD2 matches 13 bases. Germline V CDR1 and CDR2: SEHNR, FQNEAQ (reference sequence). The CDR3 is made up of 18 amino acids. The V gene end was trimmed by 5 bases and the J gene end by 1 base; junction bases not matched to a gene: 8. CDR3 sequence (DNA): TGTGCCAGCAGCGACCTGACTAGCGGGGGGATTTCCTACAATGAGCAGTTCTTC. Protein sequence: CASSDLTSGGISYNEQFF.

The chain links TRBV4-2 to TRBJ2-7; 9 bases are a match to TRBD2. Per germline, CDR1 LGHNA and CDR2 YNFKEQ. Losses at the gene ends were 1 base for V and 1 base for J; bases not matched to a gene: 2. This CDR3 spans 15 amino acids. CDR3 in amino acids: CASSQGLAGSYEQYF. The CDR3 DNA is TGTGCCAGCAGCCAAGGGCTAGCGGGGTCCTACGAGCAGTACTTC.

This clone was detected once. The rearrangement uses TRBV27 and TRBJ2-7; D perhaps matches TRBD2 (6 bases). V lost 6 bases to trimming and J lost 5 bases, with 14 bases between them. CDR3 length: 13 residues. Germline assignment: CDR1 MNHEY and CDR2 SMNVEV (reference sequence). The CDR3 loop is CASRSGLINEQYF. For the CDR3, the DNA is TGTGCCAGCAGGAGCGGGCTGATCAACGAGCAGTACTTC.

The rearrangement joins TRBV9 to TRBJ1-3; possible D gene TRBD1, 6 bases. The ends were cut back, 0 bases at V and 8 bases at J, with 15 bases in the middle. The germline V gene encodes CDR1 SGDLS and CDR2 YYNGEE. This CDR3 spans 15 amino acids. CDR3 in amino acids: CASSVGNREGDTIYF. The CDR3 DNA follows: TGTGCCAGCAGCGTAGGGAACAGGGAAGGGGACACCATATATTTT.